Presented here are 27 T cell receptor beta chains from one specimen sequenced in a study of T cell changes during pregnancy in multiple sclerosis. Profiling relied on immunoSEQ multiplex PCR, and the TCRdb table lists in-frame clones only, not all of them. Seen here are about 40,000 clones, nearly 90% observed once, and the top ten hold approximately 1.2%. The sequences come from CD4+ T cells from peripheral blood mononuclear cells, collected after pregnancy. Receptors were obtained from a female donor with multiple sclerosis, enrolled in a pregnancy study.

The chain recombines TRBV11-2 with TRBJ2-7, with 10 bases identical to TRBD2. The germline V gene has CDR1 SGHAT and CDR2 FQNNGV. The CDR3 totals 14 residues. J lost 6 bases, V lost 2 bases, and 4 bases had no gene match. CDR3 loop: CASSLSSGSGEQYF. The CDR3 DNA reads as TGTGCCAGCAGCTTATCTAGCGGGAGCGGCGAGCAGTACTTC.

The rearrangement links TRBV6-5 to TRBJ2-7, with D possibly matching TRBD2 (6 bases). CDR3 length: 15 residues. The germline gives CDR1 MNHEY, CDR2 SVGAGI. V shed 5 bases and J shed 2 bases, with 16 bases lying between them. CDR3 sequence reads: CASSRLVLGPYEQYF. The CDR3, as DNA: TGTGCCAGCAGTCGACTAGTTCTCGGACCCTACGAGCAGTACTTC.

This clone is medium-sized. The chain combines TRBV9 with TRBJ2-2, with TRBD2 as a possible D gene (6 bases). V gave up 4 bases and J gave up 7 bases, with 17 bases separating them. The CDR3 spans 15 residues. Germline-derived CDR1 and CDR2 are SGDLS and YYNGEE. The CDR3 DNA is TGTGCCAGCAGCTCTAGGGACTTGGGGGGCGGGGAGCTGTTTTTT. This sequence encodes CASSSRDLGGGELFF.

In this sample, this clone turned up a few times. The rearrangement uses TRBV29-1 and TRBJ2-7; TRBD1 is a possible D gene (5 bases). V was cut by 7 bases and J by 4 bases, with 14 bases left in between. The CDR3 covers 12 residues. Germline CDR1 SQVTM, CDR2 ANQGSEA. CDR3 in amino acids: CSALRGLYEQYF. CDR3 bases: TGCAGCGCTCTAAGGGGCCTGTACGAGCAGTACTTC.

DNA for the CDR3: TGTGCCAGTAGTATAGATGGGCTAGCGGGAGGGGTCAATGAGCAGTTCTTC. This sequence encodes CASSIDGLAGGVNEQFF. The chain carries TRBV19 and TRBJ2-1; 12 bases are shared with TRBD2. The V gene end was trimmed by 0 bases and the J gene end by 6 bases; junction bases not matched to a gene: 6. Germline V gene data show CDR1 as LNHDA and CDR2 as SQIVND (reference sequence). The CDR3 is 17 amino acids.

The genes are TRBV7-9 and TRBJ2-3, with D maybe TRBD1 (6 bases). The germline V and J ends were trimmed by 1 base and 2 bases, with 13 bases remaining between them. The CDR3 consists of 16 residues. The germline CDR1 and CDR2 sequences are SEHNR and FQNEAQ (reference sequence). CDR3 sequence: CASSLGGGQFTDTQYF. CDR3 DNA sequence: TGTGCCAGCAGCTTAGGCGGCGGACAGTTCACAGATACGCAGTATTTT.

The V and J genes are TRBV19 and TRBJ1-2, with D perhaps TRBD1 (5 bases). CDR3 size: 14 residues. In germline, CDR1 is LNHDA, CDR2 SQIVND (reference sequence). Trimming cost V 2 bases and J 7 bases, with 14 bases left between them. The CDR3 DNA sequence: TGTGCCAGTAGTATAATGGCAGGGCCTCGTGGCTACACCTTC. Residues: CASSIMAGPRGYTF.

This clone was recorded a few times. CDR3 residues: CASSLLLVEQYF. The CDR3 DNA reads as TGTGCCAGCAGCTTATTACTCGTCGAGCAGTACTTC. The V call is TRBV11-2, the J call TRBJ2-7, with D hard to call. CDR3 length equals 12 residues. V lost 2 bases, J lost 6 bases, and 8 bases lay in between. Per germline, CDR1 SGHAT and CDR2 FQNNGV.

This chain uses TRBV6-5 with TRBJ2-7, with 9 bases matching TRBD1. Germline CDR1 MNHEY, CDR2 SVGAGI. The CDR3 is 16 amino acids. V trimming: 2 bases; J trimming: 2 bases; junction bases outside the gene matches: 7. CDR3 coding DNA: TGTGCCAGCAGTTACCGTTTACAGGGGGCCACCTACGAGCAGTACTTC. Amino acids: CASSYRLQGATYEQYF.

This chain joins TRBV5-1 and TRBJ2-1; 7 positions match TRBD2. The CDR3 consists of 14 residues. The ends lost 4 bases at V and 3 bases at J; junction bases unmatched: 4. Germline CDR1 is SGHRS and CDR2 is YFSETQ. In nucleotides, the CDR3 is TGCGCCAGCAGCGGGGGACTATACTACAATGAGCAGTTCTTC. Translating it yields CASSGGLYYNEQFF.

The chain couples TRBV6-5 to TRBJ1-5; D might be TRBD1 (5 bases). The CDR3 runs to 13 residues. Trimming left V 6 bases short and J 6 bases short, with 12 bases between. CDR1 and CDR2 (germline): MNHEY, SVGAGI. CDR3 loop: CASRPGGVQPQHF. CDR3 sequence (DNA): TGTGCCAGCAGACCCGGAGGGGTTCAGCCCCAGCATTTT.

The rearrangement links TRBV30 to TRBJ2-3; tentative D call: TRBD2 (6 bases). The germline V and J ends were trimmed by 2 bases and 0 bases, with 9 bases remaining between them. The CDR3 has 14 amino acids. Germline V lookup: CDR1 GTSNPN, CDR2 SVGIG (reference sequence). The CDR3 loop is CAWSSSGSTDTQYF. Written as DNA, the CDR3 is TGTGCCTGGAGTTCGAGCGGGAGCACAGATACGCAGTATTTT. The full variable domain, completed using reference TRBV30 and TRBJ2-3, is SQTIHQWPATLVQPVGSPLSLECTVEGTSNPNLYWYRQAAGRGLQLLFYSVGIGQISSEVPQNLSASRPQDRQFILSSKKLLLSDSGFYLCAWSSSGSTDTQYFGPGTRLTVL.

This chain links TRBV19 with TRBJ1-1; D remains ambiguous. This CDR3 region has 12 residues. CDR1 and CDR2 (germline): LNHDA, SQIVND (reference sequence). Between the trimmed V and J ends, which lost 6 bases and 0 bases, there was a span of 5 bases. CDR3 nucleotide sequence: TGTGCCAGTAGCAGGATGAACACTGAAGCTTTCTTT. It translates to CASSRMNTEAFF.

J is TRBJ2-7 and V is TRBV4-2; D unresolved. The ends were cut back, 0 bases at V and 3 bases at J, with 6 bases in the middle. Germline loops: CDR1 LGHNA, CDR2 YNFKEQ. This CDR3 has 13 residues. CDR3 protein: CASSQDGGYEQYF. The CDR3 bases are TGTGCCAGCAGCCAAGATGGCGGCTACGAGCAGTACTTC.

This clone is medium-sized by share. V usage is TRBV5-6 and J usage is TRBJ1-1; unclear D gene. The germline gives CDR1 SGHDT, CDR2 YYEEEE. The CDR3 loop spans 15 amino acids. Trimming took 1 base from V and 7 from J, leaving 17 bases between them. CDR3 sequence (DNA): TGTGCCAGCAGCTTGCGGTCGACATCTGGGTATGAAGCTTTCTTT. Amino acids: CASSLRSTSGYEAFF.

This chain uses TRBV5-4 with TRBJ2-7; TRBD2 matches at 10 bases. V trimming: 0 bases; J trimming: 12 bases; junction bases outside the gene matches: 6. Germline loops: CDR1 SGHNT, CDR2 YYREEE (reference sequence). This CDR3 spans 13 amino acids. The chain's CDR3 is CASSLEYSGRRYF. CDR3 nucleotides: TGTGCCAGCAGCTTGGAGTATAGCGGGAGGCGGTACTTC.

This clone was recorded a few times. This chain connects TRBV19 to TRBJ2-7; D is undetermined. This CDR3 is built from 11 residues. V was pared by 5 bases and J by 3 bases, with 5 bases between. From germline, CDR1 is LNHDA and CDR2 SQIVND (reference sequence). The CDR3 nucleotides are TGTGCCAGTAGTTCCCACTACGAGCAGTACTTC. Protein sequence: CASSSHYEQYF.

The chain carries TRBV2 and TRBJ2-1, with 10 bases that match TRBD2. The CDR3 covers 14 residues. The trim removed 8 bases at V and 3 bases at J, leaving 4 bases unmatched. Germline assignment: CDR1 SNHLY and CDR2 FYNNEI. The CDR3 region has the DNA TGTGCCAGCGCCCTAGCGGGAGTCTACAATGAGCAGTTCTTC. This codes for CASALAGVYNEQFF. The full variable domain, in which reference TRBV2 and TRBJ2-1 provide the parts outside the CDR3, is EPEVTQTPSHQVTQMGQEVILRCVPISNHLYFYWYRQILGQKVEFLVSFYNNEISEKSEIFDDQFSVERPDGSNFTLKIRSTKLEDSAMYFCASALAGVYNEQFFGPGTRLTVL.

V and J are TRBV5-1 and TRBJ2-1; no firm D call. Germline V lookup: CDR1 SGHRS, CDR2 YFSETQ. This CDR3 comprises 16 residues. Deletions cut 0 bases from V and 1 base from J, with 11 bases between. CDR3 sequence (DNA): TGCGCCAGCAGCTTGGCCTTTGCGGCTTCCTACAATGAGCAGTTCTTC. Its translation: CASSLAFAASYNEQFF.

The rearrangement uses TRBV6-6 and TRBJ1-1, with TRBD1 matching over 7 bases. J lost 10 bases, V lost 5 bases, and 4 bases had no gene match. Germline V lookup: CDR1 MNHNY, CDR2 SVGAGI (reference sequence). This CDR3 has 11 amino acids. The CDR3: CASSNRGVAFF. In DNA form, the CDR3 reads TGTGCCAGCAGTAACAGGGGCGTAGCTTTCTTT.

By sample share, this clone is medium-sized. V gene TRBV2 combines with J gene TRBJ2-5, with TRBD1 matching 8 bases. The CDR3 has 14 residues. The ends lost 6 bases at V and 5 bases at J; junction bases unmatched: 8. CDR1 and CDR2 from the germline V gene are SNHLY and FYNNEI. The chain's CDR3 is CASSLGQGVETQYF. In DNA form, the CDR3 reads TGTGCCAGCAGCCTTGGACAGGGCGTGGAGACCCAGTACTTC.

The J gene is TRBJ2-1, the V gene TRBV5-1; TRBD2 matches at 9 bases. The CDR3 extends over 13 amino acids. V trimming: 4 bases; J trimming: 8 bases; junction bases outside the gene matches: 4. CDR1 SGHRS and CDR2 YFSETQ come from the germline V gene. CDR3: CASSRREGDEQFF. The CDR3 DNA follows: TGCGCCAGCAGCAGGCGGGAGGGGGATGAGCAGTTCTTC.

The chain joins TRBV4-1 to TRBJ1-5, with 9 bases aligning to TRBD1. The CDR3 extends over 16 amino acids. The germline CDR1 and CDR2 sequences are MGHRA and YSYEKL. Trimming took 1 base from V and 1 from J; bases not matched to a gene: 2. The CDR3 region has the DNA TGCGCCAGCAGCCAAGGACAGGGGGGAAGCAATCAGCCCCAGCATTTT. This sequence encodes CASSQGQGGSNQPQHF.

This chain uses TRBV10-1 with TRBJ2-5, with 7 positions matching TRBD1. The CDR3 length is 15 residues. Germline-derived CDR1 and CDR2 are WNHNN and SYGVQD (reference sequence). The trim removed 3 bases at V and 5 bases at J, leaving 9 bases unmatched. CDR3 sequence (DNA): TGCGCCAGCAGTGATGGTGGACAGGATGGGGAGACCCAGTACTTC. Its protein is CASSDGGQDGETQYF.

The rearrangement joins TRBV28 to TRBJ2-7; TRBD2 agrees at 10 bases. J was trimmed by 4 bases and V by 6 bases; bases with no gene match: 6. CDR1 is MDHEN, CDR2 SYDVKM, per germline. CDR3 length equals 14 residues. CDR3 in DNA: TGTGCCAGCAGCTATAGCGGGAGGTTTTACGAGCAGTACTTC. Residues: CASSYSGRFYEQYF. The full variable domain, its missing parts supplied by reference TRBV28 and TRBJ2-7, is DVKVTQSSRYLVKRTGEKVFLECVQDMDHENMFWYRQDPGLGLRLIYFSYDVKMKEKGDIPEGYSVSREKKERFSLILESASTNQTSMYLCASSYSGRFYEQYFGPGTRLTVT.

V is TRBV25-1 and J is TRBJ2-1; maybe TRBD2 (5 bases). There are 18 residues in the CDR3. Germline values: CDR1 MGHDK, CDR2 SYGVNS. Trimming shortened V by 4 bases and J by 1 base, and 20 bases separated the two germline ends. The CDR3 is CASSGPWSAQRSYNEQFF. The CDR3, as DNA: TGTGCCAGCAGTGGCCCCTGGTCGGCTCAGCGGTCCTACAATGAGCAGTTCTTC.

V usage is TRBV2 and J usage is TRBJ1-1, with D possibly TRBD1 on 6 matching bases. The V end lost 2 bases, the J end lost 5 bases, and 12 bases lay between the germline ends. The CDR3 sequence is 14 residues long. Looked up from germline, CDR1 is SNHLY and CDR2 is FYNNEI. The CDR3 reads CASSERRGRTEAFF. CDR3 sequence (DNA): TGTGCCAGCAGTGAACGCAGGGGAAGGACTGAAGCTTTCTTT.